The 30 T cell receptor beta chains below all came from one sample that was sequenced in a study of T cells in Graves' hyperthyroidism and ophthalmopathy. TCR beta CDR3 region amplification was performed from RNA transcripts. HTBI primers were employed in a first-round RT-PCR of the TCR CDR3. TCRdb used MiXCR to reprocess the multiplex PCR reads, holding one entry per CDR3 protein. The sample includes about 520,000 distinct CDR3 sequences, approximately 25% of them seen just once. The sample comprised blood. All receptors come from a woman under 40 with Graves' ophthalmopathy.

The J gene is TRBJ1-6, the V gene TRBV9; D uncertain. CDR3 length: 15 amino acids. Trimming left V 4 bases short and J 14 bases short, with 22 bases between. Germline CDR1 is SGDLS and CDR2 is YYNGEE. This chain's CDR3 is CASSTLPGRGDTLHF. CDR3 sequence (DNA): TGTGCCAGCAGCACCTTACCGGGCCGCGGAGACACCCTCCACTTT.

The table lists this clonotype with many counts. The V and J genes are TRBV5-1 and TRBJ2-7, with D unclear. The CDR3 has 12 amino acids. Germline CDR1 and CDR2: SGHRS and YFSETQ. V was cut by 5 bases and J by 3 bases, with 9 bases left in between. The CDR3: CASSSEFYEQYF. The CDR3, as DNA: TGCGCCAGCAGTAGTGAGTTCTACGAGCAGTACTTC.

This clonotype was seen many times. V and J are TRBV6-1 and TRBJ2-5, with 12 bases matching TRBD1. Germline loops: CDR1 MNHNS, CDR2 SASEGT. The CDR3 runs to 16 residues. V trimming: 9 bases; J trimming: 4 bases; junction bases outside the gene matches: 12. The CDR3 DNA reads TGTGCCAGTAGGTCCGGGACAGGGGGCATTCCAGAGACCCAGTACTTC. This codes for CASRSGTGGIPETQYF.

This clonotype was picked up many times. The V gene is TRBV6-1, the J gene TRBJ1-1; no clear D gene. CDR3 length: 16 amino acids. V dropped 4 bases and J dropped 6 bases, with 21 bases sitting between them. Germline V lookup: CDR1 MNHNS, CDR2 SASEGT. This CDR3 is CASSGPGLLGGSEAFF. For the CDR3, the DNA is TGTGCCAGCAGTGGCCCAGGACTCCTCGGTGGATCTGAAGCTTTCTTT.

This clonotype was detected ten times or more. The rearrangement links TRBV29-1 to TRBJ2-5, with D hard to call. Trimming shortened V by 4 bases and J by 1 base, and 13 bases separated the two germline ends. Germline V CDR1 and CDR2: SQVTM, ANQGSEA. This CDR3 has 14 residues. The DNA for the CDR3 is TGCAGCGTTGGACGACGGGTGACCCAAGAGACCCAGTACTTC. Translating gives CSVGRRVTQETQYF.

This clonotype was counted ten times or more. The rearrangement joins TRBV7-3 to TRBJ2-7; D might be TRBD1 or TRBD2, each matching 5 bases. Trimming took off 5 bases at V and 2 bases at J, with 13 bases between the two ends. This CDR3 has 14 residues. CDR1 is SGHTA and CDR2 is FQGTGA in the germline V gene. In DNA, the CDR3 is TGTGCCAGCAGCAAAGACGGGGCTACCTACGAGCAGTACTTC. Translating it yields CASSKDGATYEQYF.

This clonotype occurred many times. The rearrangement joins TRBV27 to TRBJ2-5; D may correspond to TRBD1 or TRBD2 (5 bases each). Trimming left V 0 bases short and J 1 base short, with 9 bases between. The length of the CDR3 is 15 residues. CDR1 is MNHEY and CDR2 is SMNVEV in the germline V gene (reference sequence). In DNA, the CDR3 is TGTGCCAGCAGTTTATCGCCGGGACCCCAAGAGACCCAGTACTTC. This codes for CASSLSPGPQETQYF.

There are a few counts of this clonotype. The CDR3 is CSAPAAGEETQYF. The CDR3 DNA is TGCAGTGCCCCCGCGGCGGGGGAGGAGACCCAGTACTTC. The genes are TRBV20-1 and TRBJ2-5, with TRBD2 matching 7 bases. The V gene end was trimmed by 6 bases and the J gene end by 5 bases; junction bases not matched to a gene: 9. Per the germline V gene, CDR1 is DFQATT and CDR2 is SNEGSKA (reference sequence). The CDR3 has 13 amino acids.

The sample holds many counts of this clonotype. The chain is built from TRBV6-1 and TRBJ1-2; D gene uncertain. V shed 2 bases and J shed 10 bases, with 17 bases lying between them. The length of the CDR3 is 14 residues. Germline loops: CDR1 MNHNS, CDR2 SASEGT. This CDR3 is CASSEYEGTDLYTF. The CDR3 nucleotides read TGTGCCAGCAGTGAATACGAAGGCACAGACCTCTACACCTTC.

The rearrangement joins TRBV12-3 or TRBV12-4 to TRBJ1-5; D is unresolved. Trimming pared 2 bases from V and 4 bases from J, leaving 9 bases between. The CDR3 length is 14 residues. The CDR3 nucleotides read TGTGCCAGCAGTTTAAGGGCGGCGAATCAGCCCCAGCATTTT. Its translation is CASSLRAANQPQHF.

The CDR3 bases are TGTGCCAGCAGTTTCTCTTCGGCAGGGGGTAGCACTGAAGCTTTCTTT. Translation: CASSFSSAGGSTEAFF. This rearrangement joins TRBV12-3 or TRBV12-4 to TRBJ1-1; 7 positions match TRBD1. The CDR3 consists of 16 residues. Trimming removed 3 bases from V and 4 bases from J; junction bases left unmatched: 11.

This clonotype was recorded many times. The CDR3 DNA follows: TGTGCCAGCAGTGAGTTCCGGGCGCCATCCTACGAGCAGTACTTC. Translation gives CASSEFRAPSYEQYF. The chain is built from TRBV2 and TRBJ2-7; no definite D call. Germline V CDR1 and CDR2: SNHLY, FYNNEI. Trimming shortened V by 3 bases and J by 1 base, and 13 bases separated the two germline ends. This CDR3 is built from 15 residues.

This clonotype has ten or more counts. The rearrangement joins TRBV11-2 to TRBJ2-7, with 7 bases matching TRBD1. CDR3 length: 13 amino acids. Germline values: CDR1 SGHAT, CDR2 FQNNGV. Germline trimming cut 5 bases from V and 3 bases from J; bases unmatched to any gene: 4. The CDR3 loop is CASSIGTDYEQYF. DNA of the CDR3: TGTGCCAGCAGCATAGGGACAGACTACGAGCAGTACTTC.

This clonotype was recorded at least ten times. This chain uses TRBV28 with TRBJ1-2, with a possible D match to TRBD1 (5 bases). CDR1 and CDR2 from the germline V gene are MDHEN and SYDVKM. The ends were cut back, 4 bases at V and 11 bases at J, with 20 bases in the middle. This CDR3 region has 14 residues. CDR3 DNA sequence: TGTGCCAGCAGTTCTGGGGGGGGAATTCGGAGTTACACCTTC. The encoded protein is CASSSGGGIRSYTF.

As regards this clonotype: Compared with germline, one end of the junction differs, possibly owing to a read error. The chain joins TRBV12-3 or TRBV12-4 to TRBJ2-7; TRBD1 might be the D (7 bases). The CDR3 consists of 13 residues. CDR3 sequence: CASRRDSSYGQYF. The DNA of the CDR3 is TGTGCCAGCAGGCGGGACAGCTCCTACGGGCAGTACTTC.

This clonotype was counted many times. The chain is built from TRBV6-1 and TRBJ1-5; TRBD1 agrees at 8 bases. The CDR3 sequence is 15 residues long. The germline CDR1 and CDR2 sequences are MNHNS and SASEGT. The ends lost 6 bases at V and 2 bases at J; junction bases unmatched: 6. The CDR3 DNA is TGTGCCAGCAGGAGGACAGGGTTGGGCAATCAGCCCCAGCATTTT. Amino acid sequence: CASRRTGLGNQPQHF.

This clonotype was found many times. The chain joins TRBV29-1 to TRBJ1-2; a weak D match, TRBD1 (5 bases). The germline CDR1 and CDR2 sequences are SQVTM and ANQGSEA. The CDR3 consists of 14 residues. V was shortened by 6 bases and J by 4 bases, with 18 bases between the two germline ends. The DNA of the CDR3 is TGCAGCGTGACCCCCTCAGGGATAGCCTATGGCTACACCTTC. Its protein product is CSVTPSGIAYGYTF.

Notes on this clonotype: Its ends do not fully match the called genes, so a read error is possible. The chain joins TRBV25-1 to TRBJ2-7, with D perhaps matching TRBD1 (5 bases). This CDR3 spans 15 amino acids. Germline-derived CDR1 and CDR2 are MGHDK and SYGVNS. CDR3 sequence reads: CASSESTEISYDQYF. CDR3 in DNA: TGTGCCAGCAGTGAATCGACAGAGATATCCTACGATCAGTACTTC.

The chain links TRBV11-2 to TRBJ2-2; TRBD1 might be the D (5 bases). CDR3 length equals 16 residues. Germline CDR1 and CDR2: SGHAT and FQNNGV. V was shortened by 2 bases and J by 6 bases, with 16 bases between the two germline ends. CDR3 region: CASSLFVARESGELFF. The CDR3 region has the DNA TGTGCCAGCAGCTTATTCGTCGCCAGGGAATCCGGGGAGCTGTTTTTT. The full variable domain, completed using reference TRBV11-2 and TRBJ2-2, is EAGVAQSPRYKIIEKRQSVAFWCNPISGHATLYWYQQILGQGPKLLIQFQNNGVVDDSQLPKDRFSAERLKGVDSTLKIQPAKLEDSAVYLCASSLFVARESGELFFGEGSRLTVL.

This clonotype was observed at least ten times. The chain uses TRBV6-2 or TRBV6-3 and TRBJ1-1; 7 positions agree with TRBD1. The trim removed 7 bases at V and 1 base at J, leaving 12 bases unmatched. Germline loops: CDR1 MNHEY, CDR2 SVGEGT. The CDR3 runs 16 residues. The CDR3 sequence: CASTNPQGRKNTEAFF. The CDR3 DNA reads TGTGCCAGCACCAACCCACAGGGGCGGAAGAACACTGAAGCTTTCTTT.

This clonotype was picked up many times. The chain recombines TRBV15 with TRBJ2-5; TRBD2 might be the D (5 bases). V shed 5 bases and J shed 1 base, with 8 bases lying between them. The CDR3 consists of 13 residues. Germline lookup yields CDR1 LNHNV and CDR2 YYDKDF (reference sequence). The CDR3 spells CATSDGLQETQYF. The CDR3 DNA reads as TGTGCCACCAGCGACGGACTCCAAGAGACCCAGTACTTC.

This clonotype was detected ten times or more. The gene calls are TRBV27 and TRBJ1-5; D remains unclear. With 3 bases removed from V and 5 bases from J, the gap between germline ends came to 8 bases. This CDR3 has 13 residues. Germline V gene sequence: CDR1 MNHEY, CDR2 SMNVEV (reference sequence). The CDR3, as DNA: TGTGCCAGCAGTTTGTTGGCCGATCAGCCCCAGCATTTT. Its protein is CASSLLADQPQHF.

The table lists this clonotype with many counts. The rearrangement joins TRBV7-2 to TRBJ1-5; D is unclear. Between the trimmed V and J ends, which lost 4 bases and 0 bases, there was a span of 7 bases. Germline CDR1 SGHTA, CDR2 FQGNSA. This CDR3 has 14 residues. The CDR3 sequence is CASSSPGSNQPQHF. CDR3 DNA sequence: TGTGCCAGCAGCTCTCCTGGTAGCAATCAGCCCCAGCATTTT.

The chain recombines TRBV3-1 with TRBJ1-5; unclear D gene. Trimming took 0 bases from V and 3 from J, leaving 9 bases between them. Germline V gives CDR1 LGHDT, CDR2 YNNKEL (reference sequence). CDR3 length equals 15 residues. The CDR3 coding sequence is TGTGCCAGCAGCCAAGATGGCGGGCCCAATCAGCCCCAGCATTTT. Its protein is CASSQDGGPNQPQHF.

This clonotype has only a few counts. This clone may be a read error of a much larger clone one base away. This chain connects TRBV2 to TRBJ1-2; possible D gene TRBD1, 5 bases. This CDR3 region has 13 residues. In germline, CDR1 is SNHLY, CDR2 FYNNEI. CDR3 protein: CVSGAPLIYGYTF. DNA of the CDR3: TGTGTCAGCGGGGCCCCCCTAATATATGGCTACACCTTC.

This clonotype came up many times. The chain couples TRBV29-1 to TRBJ2-5; 10 positions agree with TRBD1. Per germline, CDR1 SQVTM and CDR2 ANQGSEA. The CDR3 consists of 13 residues. The V and J ends lost 2 bases and 5 bases, in that order; junction bases with no gene match: 2. For the CDR3, the DNA is TGCAGCGTTGAACCGGGACAGGGGGAGACCCAGTACTTC. Its protein product is CSVEPGQGETQYF.

The rearrangement links TRBV5-1 to TRBJ1-2, with 11 bases fitting TRBD1. Germline V lookup: CDR1 SGHRS, CDR2 YFSETQ. J gave up 14 bases and V 4 bases, and 10 bases lay outside the gene matches. This CDR3 is built from 13 residues. The CDR3 here is CASSIRTGGDDTF. The CDR3 DNA is TGCGCCAGCAGCATACGGACAGGGGGCGATGATACCTTC.

This clonotype was picked up many times. The chain joins TRBV5-1 to TRBJ2-5; TRBD1 agrees at 11 bases. Germline values: CDR1 SGHRS, CDR2 YFSETQ. V gave up 7 bases and J gave up 3 bases; unmatched junction bases: 2. CDR3 length: 13 amino acids. CDR3 DNA sequence: TGCGCCAGCGGGACAGGGGGTGAAGAGACCCAGTACTTC. This encodes CASGTGGEETQYF.

This clonotype has just a few counts. The chain combines TRBV20-1 with TRBJ1-5; perhaps TRBD1 as D (5 bases). Germline CDR1 DFQATT, CDR2 SNEGSKA (reference sequence). The CDR3 is made up of 14 amino acids. The V and J ends lost 1 base and 5 bases respectively, with 12 bases between them. The CDR3 here is CSARGSGTYQPQHF. DNA for the CDR3: TGCAGTGCTAGAGGCTCAGGGACCTATCAGCCCCAGCATTTT.

This clonotype was detected ten times or more. The rearrangement links TRBV6-5 to TRBJ2-7; unclear D gene. The ends were cut back, 2 bases at V and 7 bases at J, with 12 bases in the middle. CDR1 is MNHEY, CDR2 SVGAGI, per germline. The CDR3 runs to 13 residues. Written as DNA, the CDR3 is TGTGCCAGCAGTTACGACCTTGGTTGGGAGCAGTACTTC. It yields the protein CASSYDLGWEQYF.